Below, 17 T cell receptor beta chains from the same sample are listed, as sequenced in a study of T cell clonality in common variable immunodeficiency. Repertoires were generated with immunoSEQ multiplex PCR, while TCRdb's copy carries only in-frame clones and drops some. The data show fewer than 25,000 clones, with none appearing a single time. Study findings and constraints: In common variable immunodeficiency, TCR beta chains reportedly carried fewer deletions and N-nucleotide insertions.

No antigen is known for these receptors. Sequenced material: peripheral blood mononuclear cells. These receptors originate from a human donor with common variable immunodeficiency.

This clone was detected a few times. Read data end 3 residues before the CDR3 end; the end is taken from the germline J gene. The V gene is TRBV7-9, the J gene TRBJ1-4; no clear D gene. Trimming left V 4 bases short and J 6 bases short, with 3 bases between. The CDR3 spans 11 residues. Germline CDR1 and CDR2: SEHNR and FQNEAQ (reference sequence). The CDR3 here is CASSSYEKLFF. The sequenced part of the CDR3 DNA is TGTGCCAGCAGCTCCTATGAAAAA.

By sample fraction, this clone is medium-sized (0.01 to 0.1%). Read sequence stops 3 residues before the CDR3 end, and the germline J gene provides the missing end. This chain connects TRBV6-1 to TRBJ1-1; weak D call: TRBD1 (5 bases). The CDR3 loop spans 14 amino acids. Deletions cut 4 bases from V and 1 base from J, with 10 bases between. Per the germline V gene, CDR1 is MNHNS and CDR2 is SASEGT. The CDR3 protein is CASSGGAGNTEAFF. The DNA read from the CDR3 is TGTGCCAGCAGTGGCGGGGCTGGGAACACTGAA.

This clone was seen more than once but under ten times. The read stops 3 residues short of the end of the CDR3; the missing end is completed from the germline J gene. The chain couples TRBV4-2 to TRBJ2-7; TRBD1 is a possible D gene (6 bases). Per germline, CDR1 LGHNA and CDR2 YNFKEQ. The V end was cut by 4 bases, the J end by 0 bases, with 19 bases between. This CDR3 spans 17 amino acids. CDR3 DNA (partial): TGTGCCAGCAGCCCTTTGCCGGGACAAGGTTACTCCTACGAG. Its translation: CASSPLPGQGYSYE. The full CDR3 protein is CASSPLPGQGYSYEQYF.

A word on this clone: The read stops 3 residues short of the end of the CDR3; the missing end is completed from the germline J gene. The V and J genes are TRBV19 and TRBJ2-7; 8 positions match TRBD1. Trimming removed 5 bases from V and 5 bases from J; junction bases left unmatched: 5. The V gene's germline CDR1 is LNHDA and CDR2 SQIVND (reference sequence). The CDR3 contains 13 residues. CDR3 DNA, as far as it was read: TGTGCCAGTAGTCGGCAGGGGGCGGACGAG. This gives the protein CASSRQGADE. The entire CDR3 sequence reads CASSRQGADEQYF.

Worth noting for this clone: Coverage ceases 3 residues before the CDR3 finishes, and the germline J gene fills in the end. This chain links TRBV20-1 with TRBJ2-7, with TRBD1 identical over 8 bases. The germline V gene encodes CDR1 DFQATT and CDR2 SNEGSKA (reference sequence). The V gene end was trimmed by 4 bases and the J gene end by 1 base; junction bases not matched to a gene: 9. This CDR3 is 15 amino acids long. The CDR3 is CSAKDWTGRSYEQYF. The sequenced part of the CDR3 DNA is TGCAGTGCTAAGGATTGGACAGGGAGGTCCTACGAG.

A remark on this clone: The missing CDR3 end, 3 residues past where the read stops, is filled in from the germline J gene. V is TRBV5-1 and J is TRBJ2-7; 11 bases fit TRBD1. J lost 5 bases, V lost 4 bases, and 5 bases had no gene match. This CDR3 has 14 amino acids. Germline CDR1 is SGHRS and CDR2 is YFSETQ. CDR3 bases read: TGCGCCAGCAGCCTGGGACAGGGGGACGACGAG. This sequence encodes CASSLGQGDDE. The entire CDR3 is CASSLGQGDDEQYF.

This clone was picked up many times. The part of the CDR3 DNA that was read is TGTGCCAGCGCCCGGTCGGCAGGCGACACTGAA. Translation gives CASARSAGDTE. The CDR3 reads in full as CASARSAGDTEAFF. The chain carries TRBV7-3 and TRBJ1-1; no definite D call. From the germline J gene comes the end of the CDR3, since the read stops 3 residues before it. Germline assignment: CDR1 SGHTA and CDR2 FQGTGA. This CDR3 is 14 amino acids long. V was cut by 8 bases and J by 3 bases, with 16 bases left in between.

On this clone: The CDR3 end lies 3 residues beyond the end of the read and is filled in from the germline J gene. The chain links TRBV5-1 to TRBJ2-7; 7 bases are shared with TRBD1. This CDR3 comprises 14 residues. With 1 base clipped from V and 2 bases from J, the junction kept 3 bases outside the gene matches. Germline CDR1 is SGHRS and CDR2 is YFSETQ. CDR3 protein: CASSLTGAAYEQYF. The sequenced part of the CDR3 DNA is TGCGCCAGCAGCTTGACAGGGGCGGCCTACGAG.

This clone was seen a few times. The read finishes 3 residues shy of the CDR3 end, and the germline J gene is used to complete it. The chain joins TRBV30 to TRBJ2-1; unclear D gene. The CDR3 is made up of 12 amino acids. Trimming removed 5 bases at V and 7 bases at J, with 12 bases between. Germline-derived CDR1 and CDR2 are GTSNPN and SVGIG (reference sequence). The part of the CDR3 DNA that was read is TGTGCCTGGGCCGCGAACAGAAATGAG. The encoded protein is CAWAANRNE. The whole CDR3 sequence reads CAWAANRNEQFF.

As concerns this clone: The read finishes 3 residues shy of the CDR3 end, and the germline J gene is used to complete it. This sequence joins TRBV2 and TRBJ1-1, with D tentatively TRBD1 (5 bases). The CDR3 is 12 amino acids. Germline V gene data show CDR1 as SNHLY and CDR2 as FYNNEI. Trimming cost V 4 bases and J 7 bases, with 10 bases left between them. CDR3 region: CASSVLRGEAFF. The covered CDR3 bases are TGTGCCAGCAGTGTGTTAAGGGGTGAA. The whole variable domain, filled in from reference TRBV2 and TRBJ1-1, reads EPEVTQTPSHQVTQMGQEVILRCVPISNHLYFYWYRQILGQKVEFLVSFYNNEISEKSEIFDDQFSVERPDGSNFTLKIRSTKLEDSAMYFCASSVLRGEAFFGQGTRLTVV.

This clone showed up many times. The read ends 3 residues early relative to the CDR3; the germline J gene fills the gap. The chain is built from TRBV2 and TRBJ2-4, with 10 bases matching TRBD1. Unmatched junction bases numbered 5, after V lost 6 bases and J lost 6 bases. Per germline, CDR1 SNHLY and CDR2 FYNNEI. The CDR3 runs 14 residues. CDR3: CASSLGQGINIQYF. Incomplete CDR3 DNA: TGTGCCAGCAGCCTGGGACAGGGGATAAACATT.

This clone was counted at least ten times. The CDR3: CSAFRDRGLGGELFF. The sequenced part of the CDR3 DNA is TGCAGCGCGTTCCGGGACAGGGGTCTTGGGGGGGAG. The rearrangement joins TRBV29-1 to TRBJ2-2; TRBD1 aligns across 10 bases. The read ends 3 residues early relative to the CDR3; the germline J gene fills the gap. Germline CDR1 and CDR2: SQVTM and ANQGSEA. V gave up 7 bases and J gave up 8 bases; unmatched junction bases: 13. CDR3 length equals 15 residues.

The sample holds many counts of this clone. Sequencing ends 3 residues short of the CDR3 end; the germline J gene provides the rest. The chain employs TRBV11-3 and TRBJ2-2; TRBD1 might be the D (6 bases). V was pared by 7 bases and J by 0 bases, with 9 bases between. Germline lookup yields CDR1 SGHNT and CDR2 YENEEA. CDR3 size: 14 residues. CDR3 sequence reads: CASTRTANTGELFF. The covered CDR3 bases are TGTGCCAGCACGAGGACAGCGAACACCGGGGAG.

About this clone: Coverage ceases 3 residues before the CDR3 finishes, and the germline J gene fills in the end. The chain recombines TRBV7-9 with TRBJ2-2; D ambiguous. Trimming left V 2 bases short and J 6 bases short, with 10 bases between. The CDR3 is 14 amino acids. Germline V gene lookup returns CDR1 SEHNR and CDR2 FQNEAQ (reference sequence). The CDR3 region is CASSLLGGSGELFF. Incomplete CDR3 DNA: TGTGCCAGCAGCTTATTAGGCGGTTCCGGGGAG.

Worth noting for this clone: The CDR3 end is not reached by the read, which stops 3 residues before it; the germline J gene fills it in. The chain uses TRBV30 and TRBJ1-5; D may be TRBD1 (5 bases). The germline V and J ends were trimmed by 5 bases and 3 bases, with 14 bases remaining between them. The CDR3 is 14 amino acids. Germline V CDR1 and CDR2: GTSNPN, SVGIG (reference sequence). The CDR3 sequence: CAWQTGTHNQPQHF. The CDR3 DNA, read in part, is TGTGCCTGGCAGACCGGGACTCACAATCAGCCC.

This clone was detected ten times or more. The CDR3 is cut off 3 residues early in the read; its end comes from the germline J gene. The V gene is TRBV9, the J gene TRBJ2-1; 7 positions agree with TRBD1. With 3 bases clipped from V and 5 bases from J, the junction kept 5 bases outside the gene matches. CDR3 length equals 14 residues. Germline V gives CDR1 SGDLS, CDR2 YYNGEE. The CDR3 here is CASSAGQEHNEQFF. The DNA read from the CDR3 is TGTGCCAGCAGCGCCGGACAGGAACACAATGAG.

This clone was observed a few times. The read halts 3 residues ahead of the CDR3 end, with the missing end drawn from the germline J gene. V usage is TRBV7-6 and J usage is TRBJ2-3, with 13 bases that match TRBD2. This CDR3 has 17 residues. V lost 5 bases, J lost 3 bases, and 8 bases stayed unmatched. The V gene's germline CDR1 is SGHVS and CDR2 FNYEAQ. The part of the CDR3 DNA that was read is TGTGCCAGCAGCGGGATACTAGCGGGAGGGCCTACAGATACG. Translating gives CASSGILAGGPTDT. The full-length CDR3 reads as CASSGILAGGPTDTQYF. Variable domain in full (rest from reference TRBV7-6 and TRBJ2-3): GAGVSQSPRYKVTKRGQDVALRCDPISGHVSLYWYRQALGQGPEFLTYFNYEAQQDKSGLPNDRFSAERPEGSISTLTIQRTEQRDSAMYRCASSGILAGGPTDTQYFGPGTRLTVL.